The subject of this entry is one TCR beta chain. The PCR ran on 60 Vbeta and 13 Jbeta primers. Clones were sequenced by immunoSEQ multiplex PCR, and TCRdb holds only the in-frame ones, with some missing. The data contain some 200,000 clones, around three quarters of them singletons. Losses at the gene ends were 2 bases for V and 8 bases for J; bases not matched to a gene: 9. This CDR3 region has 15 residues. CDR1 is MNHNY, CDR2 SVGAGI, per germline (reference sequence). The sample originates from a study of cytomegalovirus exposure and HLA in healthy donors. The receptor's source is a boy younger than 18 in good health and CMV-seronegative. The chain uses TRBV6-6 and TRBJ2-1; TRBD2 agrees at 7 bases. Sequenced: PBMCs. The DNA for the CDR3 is TGTGCCAGCAGTTACCTAAAGGGGAGGGAGGATGAGCAGTTCTTC. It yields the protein CASSYLKGREDEQFF.